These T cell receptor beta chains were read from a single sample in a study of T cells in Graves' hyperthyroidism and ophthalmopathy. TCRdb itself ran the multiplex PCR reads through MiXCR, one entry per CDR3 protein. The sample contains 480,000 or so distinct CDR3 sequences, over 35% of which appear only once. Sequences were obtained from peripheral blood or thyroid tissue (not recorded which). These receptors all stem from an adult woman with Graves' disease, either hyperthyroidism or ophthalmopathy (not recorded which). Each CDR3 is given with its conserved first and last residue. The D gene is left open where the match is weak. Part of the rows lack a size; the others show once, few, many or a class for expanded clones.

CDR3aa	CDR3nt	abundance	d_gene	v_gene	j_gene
CASSEGRTAVITF	TGTGCCAGTAGTGAAGGCAGGACAGCCGTCATCACCTTC	many	-	TRBV19	TRBJ1-2
CASSLPSKGYEQYF	TGTGCCAGCAGTTTGCCCTCCAAGGGCTACGAGCAGTACTTC	-	-	TRBV28	TRBJ2-7
CASSYRGKAFF	TGTGCCAGCAGTTACCGGGGGAAAGCTTTCTTT	many	-	TRBV6-5	TRBJ1-1
CASSQDGQGYEQYF	TGTGCCAGCAGCCAAGACGGGCAGGGTTACGAGCAGTACTTC	-	-	TRBV7-9	TRBJ2-7
CASSYRPGHVGYTF	TGTGCCAGCAGTTACCGACCGGGGCACGTTGGCTACACCTTC	once	-	TRBV6-5	TRBJ1-2
CASSYKPGTPTGELFF	TGTGCCAGCAGTTACAAGCCCGGGACTCCAACCGGGGAGCTGTTTTTT	-	-	TRBV6-1	TRBJ2-2
CASSEQGGGGDTQYF	TGTGCCAGCAGTGAACAGGGGGGAGGTGGAGATACGCAGTATTTT	-	-	TRBV2	TRBJ2-3
CSVDGVAGEGEQYF	TGCAGCGTTGACGGGGTAGCGGGAGAGGGCGAGCAGTACTTC	-	TRBD2	TRBV29-1	TRBJ2-7
CATSRDNYNSPLHF	TGTGCCACCTCCCGGGACAATTATAATTCACCCCTCCACTTT	-	-	TRBV15	TRBJ1-6
CASSSAGGQPQHF	TGTGCCAGCAGTTCCGCGGGGGGGCAGCCCCAGCATTTT	many	-	TRBV12-3/TRBV12-4	TRBJ1-5
CATSRDIRTNEKLFF	TGTGCCACCAGCAGAGATATCCGGACTAATGAAAAACTGTTTTTT	few	-	TRBV15	TRBJ1-4
CASSVSWTGGGHGYTF	TGTGCCAGCAGTGTTTCTTGGACAGGAGGGGGACATGGCTACACCTTC	many	TRBD1	TRBV2	TRBJ1-2
CASSSRRTDGYTF	TGCGCCAGCAGCTCCCGACGGACTGATGGCTACACCTTC	many	-	TRBV5-1	TRBJ1-2
CASRRDRTEGYTF	TGTGCCAGTAGGAGGGACAGGACGGAGGGCTACACCTTC	many	TRBD1	TRBV19	TRBJ1-2
CASSHNTLHEAFF	TGTGCCAGCAGCCACAACACTCTTCATGAAGCTTTCTTT	many	-	TRBV6-2/TRBV6-3	TRBJ1-1
CATSREAGTGGDEQYF	TGTGCCACCAGCAGAGAAGCCGGGACAGGGGGCGACGAGCAGTACTTC	few	TRBD1	TRBV15	TRBJ2-7
CASSSISPLSVYNSPLHF	TGTGCCAGCAGCTCGATCTCCCCCTTATCGGTATATAATTCACCCCTCCACTTT	-	-	TRBV5-5	TRBJ1-6
CSSYQVWDGYTF	TGCAGCAGTTACCAGGTTTGGGATGGCTACACCTTC	-	-	TRBV29-1	TRBJ1-2
CASSLGDQETQYF	TGTGCCAGCAGTTTAGGGGACCAAGAGACCCAGTACTTC	many	-	TRBV27	TRBJ2-5
CSASGTGNTGELFF	TGCAGTGCCTCCGGGACTGGAAACACCGGGGAGCTGTTTTTT	many	-	TRBV20-1	TRBJ2-2
CASTDRVNSPLHF	TGTGCCAGCACTGACAGGGTCAATTCACCCCTCCACTTT	many	TRBD1	TRBV28	TRBJ1-6
CASSLVGSTGELFF	TGTGCCAGCAGCTTAGTGGGGAGCACCGGGGAGCTGTTTTTT	-	-	TRBV7-9	TRBJ2-2
CASSVASGSQETQYF	TGTGCCAGCAGCGTAGCTAGCGGGAGTCAGGAGACCCAGTACTTC	many	TRBD2	TRBV9	TRBJ2-5
CASSQDRRRETQYF	TGTGCCAGCAGTCAGGACAGGAGGCGAGAGACCCAGTACTTC	-	TRBD1	TRBV2	TRBJ2-5
CASSFGTGDSGANVLTF	TGTGCCAGCAGCTTTGGGACAGGCGACTCTGGGGCCAACGTCCTGACTTTC	few	TRBD1	TRBV7-9	TRBJ2-6
CASSLVRQRNSGNTIYF	TGTGCCAGCAGCTTGGTGCGCCAACGGAACTCTGGAAACACCATATATTTT	-	-	TRBV7-2	TRBJ1-3
CASSLQGQHSNQPQHF	TGTGCCAGCAGCTTACAGGGACAGCATAGCAATCAGCCCCAGCATTTT	many	TRBD1	TRBV7-2	TRBJ1-5
CASSYGTTGNTIYF	TGTGCCAGCAGTTACGGGACTACGGGAAACACCATATATTTT	few	-	TRBV7-8	TRBJ1-3
CAISESAGRVNTEAFF	TGTGCCATCAGTGAGTCAGCGGGACGGGTGAACACTGAAGCTTTCTTT	-	-	TRBV10-3	TRBJ1-1
CASSYYGGQPQHF	TGTGCCAGCAGTTACTACGGCGGACAGCCCCAGCATTTT	-	-	TRBV7-2	TRBJ1-5
CAINRNDLEGYTF	TGTGCCATTAACAGGAATGACTTGGAAGGCTACACCTTC	-	-	TRBV10-3	TRBJ1-2
CASSLVLSYNEQFF	TGTGCCAGCAGCTTAGTCCTCTCCTACAATGAGCAGTTCTTC	-	-	TRBV7-3	TRBJ2-1
CARRRGQVDSPLHF	TGTGCCAGACGGAGGGGACAGGTCGATTCACCCCTCCACTTT	-	TRBD1	TRBV9	TRBJ1-6
CASSESGISYEQYF	TGTGCCAGCAGCGAGAGCGGGATCTCCTACGAGCAGTACTTC	few	TRBD2	TRBV9	TRBJ2-7
CSAQGGNEKLFF	TGCAGTGCCCAGGGAGGGAATGAAAAACTGTTTTTT	-	-	TRBV20-1	TRBJ1-4
CASSGPGLGAFF	TGTGCCAGCAGTGGTCCGGGACTAGGAGCTTTCTTT	-	-	TRBV12-3/TRBV12-4	TRBJ1-1
CASHYLRGGNEKLFF	TGTGCCAGCCATTATTTGAGGGGTGGGAATGAAAAACTGTTTTTT	-	-	TRBV7-9	TRBJ1-4
CASSLGPYSYEQYF	TGTGCCAGCAGCTTGGGTCCGTACTCCTACGAGCAGTACTTC	-	-	TRBV7-9	TRBJ2-7
CASSLSSSVGGELFF	TGTGCCAGCAGCTTAAGTTCGAGCGTTGGAGGGGAGCTGTTTTTT	-	-	TRBV7-9	TRBJ2-2
CASSQGGSYSPLHF	TGTGCCAGCAGTCAGGGGGGGAGCTATTCACCCCTCCACTTT	-	TRBD1	TRBV28	TRBJ1-6
CAISGRVGYEQYF	TGTGCCATCAGTGGCAGGGTCGGATACGAGCAGTACTTC	-	-	TRBV10-3	TRBJ2-7
CASSLDRSNTIYF	TGTGCCAGCAGCTTGGACAGGAGTAACACCATATATTTT	many	-	TRBV5-4	TRBJ1-3
CASSSWTAYEQYF	TGTGCCAGCAGCTCATGGACAGCCTACGAGCAGTACTTC	-	-	TRBV7-2	TRBJ2-7
CSARVGVQSNQPQHF	TGCAGTGCTAGAGTAGGGGTTCAGAGCAATCAGCCCCAGCATTTT	many	-	TRBV20-1	TRBJ1-5
CASSARGGTGNTIYF	TGTGCCAGCAGCGCCAGAGGGGGGACCGGAAACACCATATATTTT	-	-	TRBV7-6	TRBJ1-3
CSATGAIDQPQYF	TGCAGTGCTACAGGGGCGATTGATCAGCCCCAGTACTTC	-	-	TRBV20-1	TRBJ2-5
CASSYSGGFIHEQYF	TGTGCCAGCAGTTACTCTGGAGGGTTCATACACGAGCAGTACTTC	few	-	TRBV6-5	TRBJ2-7
CASSYLSNSPLHF	TGTGCCAGCAGTTACCTCAGTAATTCACCCCTCCACTTT	many	-	TRBV7-2	TRBJ1-6
CASSGGVEDHSNQPQHF	TGTGCCAGCAGTGGGGGGGTAGAGGATCATAGCAATCAGCCCCAGCATTTT	-	-	TRBV2	TRBJ1-5
CASSFEGFEQYF	TGCGCCAGCAGCTTCGAAGGCTTCGAGCAGTACTTC	many	-	TRBV5-1	TRBJ2-7
CATKRTGELFF	TGTGCCACCAAGCGAACCGGGGAGCTGTTTTTT	-	-	TRBV15	TRBJ2-2
CASSLRRDQETQYF	TGTGCCAGCAGCTTACGTCGGGATCAAGAGACCCAGTACTTC	-	-	TRBV7-9	TRBJ2-5
CAISETGTGGGESPLHF	TGTGCCATCAGTGAGACCGGGACAGGGGGCGGAGAGTCACCCCTCCACTTT	-	TRBD1	TRBV10-3	TRBJ1-6
CSARAGRQETQYF	TGCAGTGCTAGAGCGGGGAGACAAGAGACCCAGTACTTC	-	-	TRBV20-1	TRBJ2-5
CASSLVPSGNTIYF	TGTGCCAGCAGCTTAGTCCCCTCTGGAAACACCATATATTTT	many	-	TRBV7-9	TRBJ1-3